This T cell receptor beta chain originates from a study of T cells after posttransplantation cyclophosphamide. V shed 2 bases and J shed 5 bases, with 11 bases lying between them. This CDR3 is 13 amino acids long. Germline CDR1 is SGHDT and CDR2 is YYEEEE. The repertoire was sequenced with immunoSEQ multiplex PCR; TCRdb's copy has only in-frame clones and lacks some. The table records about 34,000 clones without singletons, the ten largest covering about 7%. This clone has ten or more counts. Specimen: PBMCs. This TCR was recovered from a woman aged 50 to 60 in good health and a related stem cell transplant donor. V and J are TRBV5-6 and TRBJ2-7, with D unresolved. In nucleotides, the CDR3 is TGTGCCAGCAGCTTTCAGGCGTTCCACGAGCAGTACTTC. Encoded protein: CASSFQAFHEQYF.